This T cell receptor (beta chain) was documented in a study of lymphopenia after photon versus proton radiotherapy. This clone was observed a single time. Using immunoSEQ multiplex PCR, the repertoire was profiled, and TCRdb retains in-frame clones only, with some absent. The sample includes under 35,000 clones, roughly 89% of them seen just once. V lost 11 bases and J lost 0, with 14 bases in between. The CDR3 has 14 amino acids. Germline CDR1 and CDR2: MNHNY and SVGAGI (reference sequence). The sample in question was peripheral blood, obtained from a patient treated with proton-based radiotherapy. The TCR sequence derives from a woman in her 70s with pancreatic cancer. Some clones in this sample may be carry-over from other donors' samples. The rearrangement uses TRBV6-6 and TRBJ2-1; D unclear. This CDR3 is CAGSSSSSYNEQFF. The CDR3 coding sequence is TGTGCCGGCTCGTCTTCCAGCTCCTACAATGAGCAGTTCTTC.